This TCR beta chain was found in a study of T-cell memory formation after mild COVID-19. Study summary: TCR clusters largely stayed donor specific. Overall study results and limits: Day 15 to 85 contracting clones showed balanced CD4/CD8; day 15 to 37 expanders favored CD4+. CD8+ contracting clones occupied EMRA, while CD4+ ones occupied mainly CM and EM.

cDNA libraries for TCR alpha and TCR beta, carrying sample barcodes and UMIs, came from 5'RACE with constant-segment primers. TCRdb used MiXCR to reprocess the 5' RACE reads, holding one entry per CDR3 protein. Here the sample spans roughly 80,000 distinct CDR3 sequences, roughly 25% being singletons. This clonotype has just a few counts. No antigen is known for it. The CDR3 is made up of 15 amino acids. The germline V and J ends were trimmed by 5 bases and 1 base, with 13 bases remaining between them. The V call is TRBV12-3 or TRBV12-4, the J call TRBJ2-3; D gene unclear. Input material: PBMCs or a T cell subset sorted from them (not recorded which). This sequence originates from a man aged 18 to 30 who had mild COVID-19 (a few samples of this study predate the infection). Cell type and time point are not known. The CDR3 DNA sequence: TGTGCCAGCAGTCCCCCTGGGCCAGGCACAGATACGCAGTATTTT. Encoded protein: CASSPPGPGTDTQYF.